These 23 T cell receptor beta chains were sequenced from one sample in a study of cytomegalovirus exposure and HLA in healthy donors. Some clones are missing from TCRdb's copy, which holds only in-frame ones; the method was immunoSEQ multiplex PCR. In the table there are 250,000 to 400,000 clones, around 90% of which are singletons. Sequenced sample: PBMCs. These receptors were taken from a man between 25 and 39 years old in good health and CMV-seronegative.

The chain has TRBV5-6 and TRBJ1-1; possible D gene TRBD1, 5 bases. The CDR3 contains 13 residues. V was pared by 7 bases and J by 0 bases, with 10 bases between. From germline, CDR1 is SGHDT and CDR2 YYEEEE. The CDR3 loop is CASVDSMNTEAFF. CDR3 nucleotide sequence: TGTGCCAGCGTCGACAGTATGAACACTGAAGCTTTCTTT.

This chain connects TRBV11-2 to TRBJ2-3; 8 positions match TRBD2. The J segment lost 1 base and the V segment lost 5 bases, leaving 2 bases of the junction unmatched. Germline V gene data show CDR1 as SGHAT and CDR2 as FQNNGV. The CDR3 length is 14 residues. The DNA for the CDR3 is TGTGCCAGCAGCCCAGCGGGGGGCACAGATACGCAGTATTTT. Translating gives CASSPAGGTDTQYF. Full variable domain (missing parts from reference TRBV11-2 and TRBJ2-3): EAGVAQSPRYKIIEKRQSVAFWCNPISGHATLYWYQQILGQGPKLLIQFQNNGVVDDSQLPKDRFSAERLKGVDSTLKIQPAKLEDSAVYLCASSPAGGTDTQYFGPGTRLTVL.

This chain links TRBV5-6 with TRBJ2-1, with a possible D match to TRBD2 (6 bases). The CDR3 is 15 amino acids. Per germline, CDR1 SGHDT and CDR2 YYEEEE. Trimming removed 7 bases at V and 3 bases at J, with 17 bases between. The CDR3 coding sequence is TGTGCCAGCGGGATCGGACTACTTTTCTACAATGAGCAGTTCTTC. This sequence encodes CASGIGLLFYNEQFF.

The V call is TRBV2, the J call TRBJ1-1; perhaps TRBD1 as D (5 bases). CDR1 SNHLY and CDR2 FYNNEI come from the germline V gene. V was pared by 3 bases and J by 0 bases, with 8 bases between. The CDR3 length is 14 residues. The CDR3 nucleotides are TGTGCCAGCAGTGAGAGACAGATGAACACTGAAGCTTTCTTT. Its translation: CASSERQMNTEAFF.

This clone was seen more than once but under ten times. CDR3 nucleotide sequence: TGCGCCAGCAGCCCACGAAAGGACAGGGCGAATAGCAATCAGCCCCAGCATTTT. This gives the protein CASSPRKDRANSNQPQHF. V is TRBV4-1 and J is TRBJ1-5; 8 bases agree with TRBD1. CDR1 and CDR2 (germline): MGHRA, YSYEKL. CDR3 length: 18 amino acids. The J segment lost 0 bases and the V segment lost 4 bases, leaving 11 bases of the junction unmatched.

V and J are TRBV7-2 and TRBJ1-2, with TRBD1 identical over 7 bases. CDR3 length equals 17 residues. With 6 bases clipped from V and 4 bases from J, the junction kept 17 bases outside the gene matches. Germline V lookup: CDR1 SGHTA, CDR2 FQGNSA. The CDR3 is CASSPSDETGRAYGYTF. CDR3 in DNA: TGTGCCAGCAGTCCGTCAGACGAGACAGGGCGCGCCTATGGCTACACCTTC.

The chain combines TRBV19 with TRBJ2-3; D might be TRBD1 (6 bases). The V gene lost 2 bases and the J gene lost 0 bases, with 12 bases spanning the gap. The CDR3 covers 16 residues. The germline CDR1 and CDR2 sequences are LNHDA and SQIVND (reference sequence). Written as DNA, the CDR3 is TGTGCCAGTAGTATACCGGCAGGGGCCAGCACAGATACGCAGTATTTT. As protein: CASSIPAGASTDTQYF.

CDR3 protein: CASSLALAGPGELFF. The CDR3 nucleotides read TGTGCCAGCAGCTTGGCGCTAGCCGGTCCCGGGGAGCTGTTTTTT. The rearrangement joins TRBV5-4 to TRBJ2-2; D is perhaps TRBD2 (5 bases). Per germline, CDR1 SGHNT and CDR2 YYREEE (reference sequence). Trimming pared 0 bases from V and 6 bases from J, leaving 12 bases between. This CDR3 has 15 amino acids. Full variable domain (outside the CDR3, taken from reference TRBV5-4 and TRBJ2-2): ETGVTQSPTHLIKTRGQQVTLRCSSQSGHNTVSWYQQALGQGPQFIFQYYREEENGRGNFPPRFSGLQFPNYSSELNVNALELDDSALYLCASSLALAGPGELFFGEGSRLTVL.

This clone appeared a single time. The chain has TRBV6-5 and TRBJ1-4; no clear D gene. Between the trimmed V and J ends, which lost 5 bases and 4 bases, there was a span of 14 bases. The length of the CDR3 is 15 residues. The germline CDR1 and CDR2 sequences are MNHEY and SVGAGI. CDR3 protein: CASSTRTAVNEKLFF. The CDR3 DNA reads as TGTGCCAGCAGTACCCGGACTGCCGTTAATGAAAAACTGTTTTTT.

This rearrangement joins TRBV19 to TRBJ2-5, with 8 positions matching TRBD2. Germline V lookup: CDR1 LNHDA, CDR2 SQIVND (reference sequence). Trimming at V came to 1 base and at J to 4 bases, leaving 5 bases not matched to a gene. The CDR3 spans 15 residues. The CDR3 protein is CASSIAGGPGETQYF. CDR3 DNA sequence: TGTGCCAGTAGTATAGCGGGGGGGCCCGGAGAGACCCAGTACTTC.

The chain recombines TRBV6-5 with TRBJ2-7; TRBD1 might be the D (5 bases). Germline values: CDR1 MNHEY, CDR2 SVGAGI. CDR3 length: 15 residues. The ends were cut back, 0 bases at V and 3 bases at J, with 12 bases in the middle. As DNA, the CDR3 is TGTGCCAGCAGTTACTCGTGGGGCCGTAACTACGAGCAGTACTTC. Its protein product is CASSYSWGRNYEQYF.

The chain employs TRBV7-8 and TRBJ1-1; D unresolved. The V end was cut by 2 bases, the J end by 0 bases, with 7 bases between. Germline V gene sequence: CDR1 SGHVS, CDR2 FQNEAQ. The CDR3 extends over 14 amino acids. CDR3 residues: CASSLHYMNTEAFF. The CDR3 DNA is TGTGCCAGCAGCTTACACTATATGAACACTGAAGCTTTCTTT.

The chain joins TRBV18 to TRBJ1-1; 8 bases agree with TRBD1. V lost 1 base and J lost 5; bases outside the gene matches: 15. CDR3 length: 18 residues. Germline-derived CDR1 and CDR2 are KGHSH and LQKENI. DNA for the CDR3: TGTGCCAGCTCACCACTTGACAGTGGTGGCAGGGGGCGAACTGAAGCTTTCTTT. Translating it yields CASSPLDSGGRGRTEAFF.

The chain combines TRBV6-4 with TRBJ2-3, with D possibly TRBD1 on 6 matching bases. Germline CDR1 MRHNA, CDR2 SNTAGT. This CDR3 region has 16 residues. Trimming took off 6 bases at V and 0 bases at J, with 16 bases between the two ends. For the CDR3, the DNA is TGTGCCAGCAGCGCCTTGTACACAGGGAGCACAGATACGCAGTATTTT. Its translation: CASSALYTGSTDTQYF.

This sequence joins TRBV11-1 and TRBJ1-1; 8 bases map to TRBD1. The J segment lost 4 bases and the V segment lost 2 bases, leaving 12 bases of the junction unmatched. Germline V CDR1 and CDR2: SGHAT, FQDESV (reference sequence). This CDR3 has 17 amino acids. The CDR3 reads CASSLPDRVSGGTEAFF. In nucleotides, the CDR3 is TGTGCCAGCAGCTTACCGGACAGGGTATCGGGAGGCACTGAAGCTTTCTTT.

The chain is built from TRBV4-1 and TRBJ1-1, with 7 nucleotides matching TRBD1. Germline CDR1 is MGHRA and CDR2 is YSYEKL. This CDR3 contains 15 residues. The trim removed 3 bases at V and 1 base at J, leaving 5 bases unmatched. The CDR3 DNA reads as TGCGCCAGCAGCCACCCCGGACAGGCGAACACTGAAGCTTTCTTT. Amino acids: CASSHPGQANTEAFF.

Only one count was recorded for this clone. The chain is built from TRBV5-6 and TRBJ2-1; D might be TRBD2 (6 bases). CDR3 length equals 13 residues. CDR1 is SGHDT, CDR2 YYEEEE, per germline. Trimming stripped 2 bases from V and 10 bases from J, with 13 bases between. This CDR3 reads CASSFATSLEQFF. The CDR3 DNA follows: TGTGCCAGCAGCTTTGCGACTAGTTTGGAGCAGTTCTTC.

The V call is TRBV18, the J call TRBJ1-1; D ambiguous. Trimming removed 6 bases at V and 1 base at J, with 12 bases between. CDR1 is KGHSH, CDR2 LQKENI, per germline. The CDR3 length is 14 residues. The CDR3 is CASSNQAGNTEAFF. The CDR3 DNA is TGTGCCAGCTCGAACCAGGCAGGGAACACTGAAGCTTTCTTT.

The V gene is TRBV9, the J gene TRBJ2-1; D perhaps matches TRBD2 (6 bases). There are 15 residues in the CDR3. The germline gives CDR1 SGDLS, CDR2 YYNGEE. V lost 0 bases and J lost 0, with 7 bases in between. CDR3 residues: CASSVGGDSYNEQFF. DNA of the CDR3: TGTGCCAGCAGCGTAGGGGGGGACTCCTACAATGAGCAGTTCTTC.

This chain connects TRBV6-1 to TRBJ2-1; the match to TRBD2 covers 11 bases. There are 15 residues in the CDR3. CDR1 and CDR2 from the germline V gene are MNHNS and SASEGT. V trimming: 6 bases; J trimming: 10 bases; junction bases outside the gene matches: 11. The DNA for the CDR3 is TGTGCCAGCAGAGAGACTAGCGGGATCCCCGTCGAGCAGTTCTTC. Translated: CASRETSGIPVEQFF.

This chain connects TRBV7-6 to TRBJ1-1; D is possibly TRBD1 (6 bases). Trimming took 4 bases from V and 4 from J, leaving 10 bases between them. CDR1 SGHVS and CDR2 FNYEAQ come from the germline V gene. CDR3 length equals 13 residues. CDR3: CASSSGVGTEAFF. The CDR3 DNA reads TGTGCCAGCAGCTCAGGGGTGGGCACTGAAGCTTTCTTT.

The rearrangement links TRBV4-1 to TRBJ1-2; D gene uncertain. CDR3 length: 16 residues. With 4 bases removed from V and 4 bases from J, the gap between germline ends came to 19 bases. The germline CDR1 and CDR2 sequences are MGHRA and YSYEKL. For the CDR3, the DNA is TGCGCCAGCAGCCCGCCACCCGTCAATACCGGCTATGGCTACACCTTC. It encodes CASSPPPVNTGYGYTF.

This chain links TRBV25-1 with TRBJ2-5; 8 bases agree with TRBD1. The CDR3 is 16 amino acids. J lost 4 bases, V lost 6 bases, and 13 bases had no gene match. CDR1 is MGHDK, CDR2 SYGVNS, per germline. The CDR3 DNA reads as TGTGCCAGCAGCCAGATTTTGTCAGGGGGCGCAGAGACCCAGTACTTC. Translation gives CASSQILSGGAETQYF.